The 12 T cell receptor beta chains below come from one sample, sequenced in a study of shared clonotypes between healthy human individuals. CD8 cells regarded as naive lacked CD45RO, were positively chosen for CCR7, and omitted terminally differentiated effector memory CD45RA+ cells. Profiled with immunoSEQ multiplex PCR; TCRdb holds only in-frame clones, not every one. The table lists almost 700,000 clones, about 91% of them singletons, with roughly 24% in the top ten. Sequenced: naive CD8+ T cells sorted from blood. These receptors came from a man aged 25 to 40 in good health.

A single count supports this clone. This same CDR3 is encoded by further DNA sequences in the sample. The chain is built from TRBV7-9 and TRBJ2-7, with D possibly matching TRBD1 (6 bases). CDR1 is SEHNR and CDR2 is FQNEAQ in the germline V gene (reference sequence). This CDR3 has 15 amino acids. Trimming stripped 5 bases from V and 5 bases from J, with 19 bases between. The CDR3 is CASSPQGRTKDEQYF. CDR3 in DNA: TGTGCCAGCAGCCCCCAGGGGCGAACCAAAGACGAGCAGTACTTC.

About this clone itself: One end of the junction varies from germline; a read error may be responsible. Other DNA sequences in this sample translate to the same CDR3. The rearrangement links TRBV7-8 to TRBJ2-7, with 8 bases lining up with TRBD1. The CDR3 loop spans 14 amino acids. Germline V lookup: CDR1 SGHVS, CDR2 FQNEAQ. CDR3 protein: CASSLDRGDYEQYF. In DNA, the CDR3 is TGTGCTAGCAGCTTAGACAGGGGAGACTACGAGCAGTACTTC.

This clone was picked up a small number of times. The sample has other DNA sequences that encode this CDR3 too. This chain connects TRBV7-9 to TRBJ2-1, with D hard to call. V lost 4 bases and J lost 7, with 8 bases in between. Looked up from germline, CDR1 is SEHNR and CDR2 is FQNEAQ (reference sequence). This CDR3 region has 12 residues. CDR3 DNA: TGTGCCAGCAGCTCAGATTCAAATGAGCAGTTCTTC. The encoded protein is CASSSDSNEQFF. The whole variable domain, filled in from reference TRBV7-9 and TRBJ2-1, reads DTGVSQNPRHKITKRGQNVTFRCDPISEHNRLYWYRQTLGQGPEFLTYFQNEAQLEKSRLLSDRFSAERPKGSFSTLEIQRTEQGDSAMYLCASSSDSNEQFFGPGTRLTVL.

The rearrangement links TRBV7-8 to TRBJ2-3; TRBD1 matches at 7 bases. Trimming at V came to 5 bases and at J to 5 bases, leaving 7 bases not matched to a gene. The CDR3 length is 14 residues. CDR1 and CDR2 (germline): SGHVS, FQNEAQ. The CDR3 DNA reads as TGTGCCAGCAGCCCGACAGGGAAGGTAGATACGCAGTATTTT. Protein: CASSPTGKVDTQYF.

The rearrangement uses TRBV11-2 and TRBJ2-5, with TRBD2 identical over 9 bases. V was pared by 8 bases and J by 5 bases, with 15 bases of the junction left unmatched. This CDR3 has 16 amino acids. Germline CDR1 is SGHAT and CDR2 is FQNNGV. CDR3 bases: TGTGCCAGCGGCGATGCGGGAGGGGGCCCCGGGGAGACCCAGTACTTC. It translates to CASGDAGGGPGETQYF.

This clone showed up just a few times. The V call is TRBV7-9, the J call TRBJ2-3, with D perhaps being TRBD1 or TRBD2 (5 bases each). This CDR3 has 12 residues. CDR1 and CDR2 from the germline V gene are SEHNR and FQNEAQ (reference sequence). Trimming took 3 bases from V and 5 from J, leaving 6 bases between them. This chain's CDR3 is CASSFGGDTQYF. The CDR3 region has the DNA TGTGCCAGCAGCTTTGGGGGAGATACGCAGTATTTT.

J is TRBJ2-2 and V is TRBV5-4; no definite D call. The CDR3 loop spans 12 amino acids. CDR1 and CDR2 (germline): SGHNT, YYREEE (reference sequence). V was pared by 0 bases and J by 6 bases, with 3 bases between. Written as DNA, the CDR3 is TGTGCCAGCAGCTTGGGGGCCGGGGAGCTGTTTTTT. Encoded protein: CASSLGAGELFF.

V usage is TRBV7-8 and J usage is TRBJ1-2; TRBD1 matches 7 bases. The length of the CDR3 is 11 residues. CDR1 is SGHVS, CDR2 FQNEAQ, per germline. With 7 bases clipped from V and 13 bases from J, the junction kept 9 bases outside the gene matches. CDR3 DNA sequence: TGTGCCAGCAACCCGACAGGGATTATCACCTTC. As protein: CASNPTGIITF.

The chain has TRBV28 and TRBJ2-7; 13 bases are shared with TRBD2. After removal of 6 bases from V and 3 bases from J, the junction contained 14 bases not matched to a gene. CDR1 and CDR2 (germline): MDHEN, SYDVKM. The CDR3 has 18 amino acids. The DNA for the CDR3 is TGTGCCAGCAGCTCTGCAACCGGGACTAGCGGGATGAACTACGAGCAGTACTTC. Its protein is CASSSATGTSGMNYEQYF.

This sequence joins TRBV5-4 and TRBJ1-1; D might be TRBD1 (5 bases). The CDR3 totals 15 residues. Germline assignment: CDR1 SGHNT and CDR2 YYREEE (reference sequence). Trimming cost V 0 bases and J 3 bases, with 12 bases left between them. The CDR3, as DNA: TGTGCCAGCAGCTTGGTGTCTTTGGGGGACACTGAAGCTTTCTTT. It codes for CASSLVSLGDTEAFF.

The chain uses TRBV9 and TRBJ2-5; D unclear. CDR1 and CDR2 from the germline V gene are SGDLS and YYNGEE. V was shortened by 0 bases and J by 5 bases, with 14 bases between the two germline ends. This CDR3 region has 15 residues. CDR3 coding DNA: TGTGCCAGCAGCGTAGGGAGCAGCACGACGGAGACCCAGTACTTC. Encoded protein: CASSVGSSTTETQYF.

The J gene is TRBJ1-3, the V gene TRBV7-9, with a tentative D call TRBD1 (6 bases). The V end lost 5 bases, the J end lost 0 bases, and 8 bases lay between the germline ends. Germline CDR1 reads SEHNR; CDR2 reads FQNEAQ (reference sequence). The length of the CDR3 is 14 residues. CDR3 in DNA: TGTGCCAGCAGCGACAGGTACTCTGGAAACACCATATATTTT. Residues: CASSDRYSGNTIYF.